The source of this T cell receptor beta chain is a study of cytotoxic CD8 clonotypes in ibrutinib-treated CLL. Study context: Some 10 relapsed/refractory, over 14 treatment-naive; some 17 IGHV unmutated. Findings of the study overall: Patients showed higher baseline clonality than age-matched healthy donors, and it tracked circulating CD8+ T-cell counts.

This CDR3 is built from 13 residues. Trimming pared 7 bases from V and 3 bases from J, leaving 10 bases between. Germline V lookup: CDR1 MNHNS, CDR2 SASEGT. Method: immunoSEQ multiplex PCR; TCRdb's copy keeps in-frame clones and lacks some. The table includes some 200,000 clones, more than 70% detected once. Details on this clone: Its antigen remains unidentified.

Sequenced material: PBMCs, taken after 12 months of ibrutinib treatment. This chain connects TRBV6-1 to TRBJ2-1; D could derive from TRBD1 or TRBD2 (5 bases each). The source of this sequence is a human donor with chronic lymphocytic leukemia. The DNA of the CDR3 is TGTGCCAGCAACCGGGGCAACTACAATGAGCAGTTCTTC. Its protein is CASNRGNYNEQFF.